This T cell receptor (beta chain) was sequenced for a study of metastatic and nonmetastatic thyroid tumors. Study-level information: A comparison of repertoires was made across blood and tumor or nodule tissue from malignant and benign thyroid patients. Study findings and constraints: Malignant tumors reportedly showed significantly higher TCR beta diversity than benign nodules in both blood and tumor.

In the authors' methods: The study took CDR3 differences across clinicopathological groups and made a distant-metastasis classifier for papillary thyroid cancer from them. MiXCR re-clonotyped the PCR reads for TCRdb. The V and J calls shown here were made by TCRdb, not taken from the authors' results. The sample has fewer than 9,000 clones; around 38% are singletons. The CDR3 totals 15 residues. The germline CDR1 and CDR2 sequences are SGHAT and FQNNGV. V lost 3 bases and J 1 base, leaving 13 bases between the germline ends. None of the patients had undergone any treatment ahead of thyroid surgery. In the case of this clone: As yet, its antigen is unknown.

This TCR derives from a female donor with papillary thyroid cancer or a benign thyroid nodule (not recorded which). Some clones in this sample may be carry-over from other donors' samples. Sequenced sample: tumor tissue. J is TRBJ2-7 and V is TRBV11-2; D remains unclear. CDR3 nucleotides: TGTGCCAGCAGCTTGAATGCCGGGCCGTCCTACGAGCAGTACTTC. Translating gives CASSLNAGPSYEQYF.